The sequence of this T cell receptor (beta chain) was determined in a study of a mutant IDH1 vaccine in newly diagnosed glioma (dated by TCRdb to the early 2020s). General notes on the study: Eight vaccinations were administered to patients in weeks 1, 3, 5, 7, 11, 15, 19 and 23, corresponding to visits V03 through V10. Of the approximately 30 treated patients, about 62% were male and approximately 40% were female, and the mean age was approximately 40 years. Peripheral blood was drawn at six visits: V03 (baseline), V05, V07, V10, V12 and V13. Longitudinal TCRB deep sequencing was done for some 25 treated patients, wherever samples were available for exploratory analyses. Before enrollment, most patients had been given radiochemotherapy with temozolomide as standard therapy, while the rest had received either radiotherapy alone or temozolomide alone. Vaccination was initiated 4-6 weeks after radiotherapy alone, or concurrently with temozolomide cycles in the chemotherapy-containing groups.

The time point label for this specimen denotes: week 23, last vaccination. Each vaccine dose, consisting of 300 ug of a 20-mer mutant IDH1 peptide in Montanide, was administered subcutaneously with topical imiquimod. The donors had newly diagnosed IDH1-mutant astrocytomas of WHO grade 3 or 4 that showed loss of nuclear ATRX. The samples were drawn from NOA16, a multicentre, single-arm, open-label phase I trial in Germany that tested a mutant IDH1 peptide vaccine in humans for the first time. Genomic DNA for TCRB sequencing was isolated from EDTA blood with the DNeasy Blood and Tissue Kit. Results and caveats for the whole study, not just this receptor: Availability determined which PBMC samples were chosen for TCRB deep sequencing. The authors stated that sample limitations prevented analyses of patient blood samples from being reproduced. Immune responses induced by the vaccine were seen in around 93% of patients across multiple MHC alleles. No apparent relationship was observed between pseudoprogression and alterations in the top peripheral T cell clonotypes detected by TCRB sequencing.

About this clone itself: The specificity of this receptor is unknown. No clone much larger than this one lies a single base away; base qualities are absent.

The CDR3 spans 15 residues, from the cysteine through the phenylalanine. The DNA shown is the 45-base CDR3, in frame from base 1. V drops 2 bases and J drops 7 bases, leaving 14 bases in between. In the germline V gene, CDR1 corresponds to KGHSH and CDR2 to LQKENI. Libraries were constructed by the immunoSEQ multiplex PCR assay. Rearranged TCR beta chain sequences were amplified with the hsTCRB Kit following the manufacturer's protocol. TCRB libraries were sequenced on an Illumina MiSeq. As for the original processing: Demultiplexing, trimming and gene mapping were performed with the kit vendor's proprietary platform. TCRdb limited this immuneACCESS table to in-frame rearrangements with V and J called. A share of clones is missing; checked studies link under half to unresolved V genes, and the rest is unexplained. The DNA was the basis for D and trimming; V, J and clone size are from that table. The sample table contains 60,000 or so clones; only one count was recorded for 70% to 90% of them. The top ten clonotypes cover roughly 3.9% of the sample.

The sample consisted of PBMCs, taken from a glioma patient whose treatment included an IDH1 peptide vaccine. The sequence was collected from a man in his thirties or forties with glioma. The V and J genes are TRBV18 and TRBJ1-4; TRBD1 might be the D gene, on 6 matching bases. The CDR3 in this case is CASSPSLTGFEKLFF. The DNA reads as follows: TGTGCCAGCTCACCAAGCTTAACAGGGTTTGAAAAACTGTTTTTT.